This TCR beta chain was found in a study of beta chain features in type 1 diabetes. Points from the study as a whole: VDJ junctions sequenced from type 1 diabetes patients showed fewer insertions and more deletions.

Sequencing targeted expressed TCRB transcripts, as all isolated RNA had been reverse transcribed. The protocol was immunoSEQ multiplex PCR, while the TCRdb copy is restricted to in-frame clones and leaves out a portion. Of 300,000 or so clones listed, roughly 8% are singletons. The authors took one heparinised blood draw, averaging about 120 mL, from each donor. Details on this clone: The antigen remains undetermined.

This clonotype was obtained from a woman younger than 35 in good health. Sequencing was carried out using central memory CD4+ T cells from blood.

The CDR3 bases are TGTGCCAGCAGTGGTACTTTTGGGACCGCCTCTGAGACCCAGTACTTC. The encoded protein is CASSGTFGTASETQYF. The chain couples TRBV25-1 to TRBJ2-5; D tentatively reads TRBD1 or TRBD2 (5 bases each). The CDR3 consists of 16 residues. Germline CDR1 and CDR2: MGHDK and SYGVNS. V gave up 4 bases and J gave up 5 bases, with 20 bases separating them.